This TCR beta chain was captured by sequencing in a study of T cell responses to AZD1222 COVID-19 vaccine. Findings and limits, study-wide: The number of AZD1222 recipients seropositive at baseline was only five or six.

About this clone itself: Its antigen is unidentified. Lacking the conserved final phenylalanine or tryptophan, this CDR3 likely reflects a read error.

The protocol was immunoSEQ multiplex PCR, while the TCRdb copy is restricted to in-frame clones and leaves out a portion. This sample has under 20,000 clones, with about 88% found just once. This specimen consisted of peripheral blood, obtained 28 days after the second AZD1222 dose. The receptor's source is an adult who received the AZD1222 COVID-19 vaccine.

CDR3 bases: TGTGCCAGCTCGACAGAAACTAATGAAAAACTGTTTCTT. Amino acid sequence: CASSTETNEKLFL. The V gene is TRBV6-4, the J gene TRBJ1-4, with D possibly being TRBD1 (5 bases). The CDR3 has 13 residues. V was cut by 8 bases and J by 1 base, with 8 bases left in between. Germline CDR1 reads MRHNA; CDR2 reads SNTAGT.